This T cell receptor beta chain was captured by sequencing in a study of blood T cell repertoires in COVID-19. About the research overall: Acute-phase and convalescent COVID-19 samples originated in the United States, Italy and Spain. T cells, B-cell-depleted T cells, or PBMCs supplied cDNA or gDNA.

Germline-derived CDR1 and CDR2 are SGHNT and YYREEE (reference sequence). V trimming: 5 bases; J trimming: 5 bases; junction bases outside the gene matches: 9. This CDR3 has 15 amino acids. Assay used: immunoSEQ multiplex PCR; TCRdb lists only in-frame clones, some missing. The table lists around 270,000 clones, 84% of them singletons. The clonotype comes from a woman in her 40s who had recovered from COVID-19. The chain is built from TRBV5-4 and TRBJ2-2; 7 nucleotides align to TRBD2. Source material: peripheral blood. CDR3 nucleotides: TGTGCCAGCAGTCCTGGACTAGGTGGGACCGGGGAGCTGTTTTTT. Amino acid sequence: CASSPGLGGTGELFF.